The T cell receptor (beta chain) under discussion was sequenced for a study of T cell responses to AZD1222 COVID-19 vaccine. Looked up from germline, CDR1 is MNHEY and CDR2 is SMNVEV (reference sequence). V lost 2 bases and J lost 6, with 15 bases in between. This CDR3 is built from 15 residues. As for this clone: Its antigen remains unidentified.

The repertoire was sequenced with immunoSEQ multiplex PCR; TCRdb's copy has only in-frame clones and lacks some. The sample carries roughly 180,000 clones, 80% to 95% recorded once. Whole-study findings and limits: Close to half of all spike-specific TCRs reportedly target regions of the variants that are unmutated. Repertoires were sampled only after the peak T cell response. At baseline, seropositivity was found in only a handful of AZD1222 recipients.

Sequenced here: peripheral blood, sampled 28 days after the second dose of the MenACWY control vaccine. The chain couples TRBV27 to TRBJ2-3; maybe TRBD2 (7 bases). This sequence was found in an adult who received the MenACWY meningococcal vaccine as a control. The CDR3 bases are TGTGCCAGCAGTTTAACAGGGAGGGCAAGGGATACGCAGTATTTT. Residues: CASSLTGRARDTQYF.